This T cell receptor (beta chain) derives from a study of regulatory T cells in long-lasting Graves disease. Time point meaning: persistent/refractory GD, antithyroid drugs over 5 years with positive TRAb. Isolated PBMC RNA provided the starting material for the TCR library. Germline loops: CDR1 SGHAT, CDR2 FQDESV (reference sequence). The CDR3 sequence is 12 residues long. Trimming cost V 5 bases and J 8 bases; bases outside gene matches: 4. The TCR beta library used iRepertoire HTBI primers with Arm-PCR amplification of CDR3. TCRdb used MiXCR to reprocess the multiplex PCR reads, holding one entry per CDR3 protein. This table holds nearly 350,000 distinct CDR3 sequences, around a fifth found once.

The clonotype comes from a female donor with Graves disease. Material: peripheral blood mononuclear cells (PBMCs), obtained when the disease was refractory, from a patient treated with antithyroid drugs. The rearrangement uses TRBV11-1 and TRBJ2-3, with 7 bases aligning to TRBD1. The CDR3 protein is CASSRTGATQYF. CDR3 coding DNA: TGTGCCAGCAGCCGAACAGGGGCTACGCAGTATTTT.